This T cell receptor beta chain derives from a study of T cells in Graves' hyperthyroidism and ophthalmopathy. The CDR3 covers 13 residues. The germline V and J ends were trimmed by 4 bases and 5 bases, with 11 bases remaining between them. Per germline, CDR1 MNHNS and CDR2 SASEGT. Hyperthyroidism patients were newly diagnosed, had disease duration under 2 months, and were aged 18 to 65 years. RNA transcripts gave rise to amplified TCR beta CDR3 regions. The HTBI primer set was used in a first-round RT-PCR of the TCR CDR3. TCRdb reprocessed the multiplex PCR reads with MiXCR, giving one entry per CDR3 protein. The table has 300,000 to 450,000 distinct CDR3 sequences, approximately 25% seen once.

This chain uses TRBV6-1 with TRBJ1-1, with D unresolved. The sequenced material came from blood. The receptor was derived from a man over 45 with Graves' hyperthyroidism. CDR3 sequence reads: CASSAHLGTEAFF. CDR3 nucleotides: TGTGCCAGCAGTGCCCACCTTGGAACTGAAGCTTTCTTT.